Listed here are 7 T cell receptor beta chains from one sample, sequenced in a study of CD8+CD57+ T cells in acquired aplastic anemia. The TCR beta profiling, which covered VDJ combination and CDR3 sequence, was carried out using genomic DNA as the template. Each CDR3 protein is one row after TCRdb ran MiXCR on the reads. Seen here are fewer than 200,000 distinct CDR3 sequences, about 45% observed once, and the top ten hold over 0.95%. All sequencing subjects had displayed CD8+CD57+ cell expansion on flow cytometry. The specimen sequenced was sorted CD4+, CD8+, or CD8+CD57+ T cells (not recorded which) from PBMCs. All receptors come from a human donor with aplastic anemia.

The CDR3 region has the DNA TGTGCCAGCAGTGAACTTGTCGGGAGGGGGATTTACAATGAGCAGTTCTTC. Translating gives CASSELVGRGIYNEQFF. The gene calls are TRBV25-1 and TRBJ2-1; 8 bases are a match to TRBD2. Trimming took 2 bases from V and 4 from J; bases not matched to a gene: 10. The CDR3 is 17 amino acids. The germline CDR1 and CDR2 sequences are MGHDK and SYGVNS.

In nucleotides, the CDR3 is TGTGCCAGCAGCTCCCCTTCTCTCGGGACAGTCTCTGGAAACACCATATATTTT. Translation gives CASSSPSLGTVSGNTIYF. The rearrangement joins TRBV7-8 to TRBJ1-3; 7 bases line up with TRBD1. Losses at the gene ends were 4 bases for V and 0 bases for J; bases not matched to a gene: 12. Germline CDR1 reads SGHVS; CDR2 reads FQNEAQ. The CDR3 consists of 18 residues.

This clonotype was seen just once. V gene TRBV4-2 combines with J gene TRBJ1-3; unclear D gene. V lost 4 bases, J lost 5 bases, and 9 bases lay in between. The CDR3 covers 13 residues. Germline V gene sequence: CDR1 LGHNA, CDR2 YNFKEQ. For the CDR3, the DNA is TGTGCCAGCAGCCCGGACGGTAGAAACACCATATATTTT. It translates to CASSPDGRNTIYF.

A note on this clonotype: One end of the junction does not line up with germline, which may come from a read error. The chain is built from TRBV5-4 and TRBJ1-1; a possible D gene is TRBD1 (5 bases). Looked up from germline, CDR1 is SGHNT and CDR2 is YYREEE (reference sequence). The CDR3 sequence is 17 residues long. The CDR3 loop reads CASSFKGRSWEDTKAFF. The CDR3 nucleotides are TGTGCCAGCAGCTTCAAAGGCCGATCCTGGGAGGACACTAAAGCTTTCTTT.

This clonotype was observed a handful of times. A much more abundant neighbour one base away suggests this may be a read error. The CDR3 here is CAISESALDNGKLFF. The CDR3 DNA follows: TGTGCCATCAGTGAGTCTGCTCTAGATAATGGAAAACTGTTTTTT. The chain employs TRBV10-3 and TRBJ1-4; D gene unclear. Per germline, CDR1 ENHRY and CDR2 SYGVKD. The CDR3 is 15 residues long.

The chain is built from TRBV7-8 and TRBJ2-1; tentatively, D is TRBD2 (6 bases). The CDR3 length is 11 residues. Trimming took off 8 bases at V and 7 bases at J, with 9 bases between the two ends. The germline CDR1 and CDR2 sequences are SGHVS and FQNEAQ. Here the CDR3 reads CASLRGNEQFF. The CDR3, as DNA: TGTGCCAGCCTACGGGGGAATGAGCAGTTCTTC.

In regard to this clonotype: Germline and junction disagree at one end, which may indicate a read error. This rearrangement joins TRBV24-1 to TRBJ2-5, with 9 bases that match TRBD2. The CDR3 has 16 residues. In germline, CDR1 is KGHDR, CDR2 SFDVKD. For the CDR3, the DNA is TGTGCCAGCAGTGAAGCAGGAGCGGGAGGCGGAGAGACCCAGTACTTC. Encoded protein: CASSEAGAGGGETQYF.